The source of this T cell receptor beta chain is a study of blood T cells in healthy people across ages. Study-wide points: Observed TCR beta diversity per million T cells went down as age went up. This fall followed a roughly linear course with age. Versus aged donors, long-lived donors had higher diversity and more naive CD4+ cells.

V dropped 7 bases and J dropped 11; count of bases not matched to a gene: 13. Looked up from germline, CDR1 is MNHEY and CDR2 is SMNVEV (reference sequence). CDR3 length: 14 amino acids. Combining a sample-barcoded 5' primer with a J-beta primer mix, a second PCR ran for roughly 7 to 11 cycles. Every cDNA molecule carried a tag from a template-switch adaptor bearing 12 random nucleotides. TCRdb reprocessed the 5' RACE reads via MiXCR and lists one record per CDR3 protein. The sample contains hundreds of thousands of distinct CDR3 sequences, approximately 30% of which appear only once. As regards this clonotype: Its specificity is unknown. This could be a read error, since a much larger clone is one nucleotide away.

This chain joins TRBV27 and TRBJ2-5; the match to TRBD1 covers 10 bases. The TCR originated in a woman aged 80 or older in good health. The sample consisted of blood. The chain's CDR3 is CASTRQGAWNEQYF. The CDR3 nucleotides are TGTGCCAGCACCCGACAGGGGGCATGGAATGAGCAGTACTTC.